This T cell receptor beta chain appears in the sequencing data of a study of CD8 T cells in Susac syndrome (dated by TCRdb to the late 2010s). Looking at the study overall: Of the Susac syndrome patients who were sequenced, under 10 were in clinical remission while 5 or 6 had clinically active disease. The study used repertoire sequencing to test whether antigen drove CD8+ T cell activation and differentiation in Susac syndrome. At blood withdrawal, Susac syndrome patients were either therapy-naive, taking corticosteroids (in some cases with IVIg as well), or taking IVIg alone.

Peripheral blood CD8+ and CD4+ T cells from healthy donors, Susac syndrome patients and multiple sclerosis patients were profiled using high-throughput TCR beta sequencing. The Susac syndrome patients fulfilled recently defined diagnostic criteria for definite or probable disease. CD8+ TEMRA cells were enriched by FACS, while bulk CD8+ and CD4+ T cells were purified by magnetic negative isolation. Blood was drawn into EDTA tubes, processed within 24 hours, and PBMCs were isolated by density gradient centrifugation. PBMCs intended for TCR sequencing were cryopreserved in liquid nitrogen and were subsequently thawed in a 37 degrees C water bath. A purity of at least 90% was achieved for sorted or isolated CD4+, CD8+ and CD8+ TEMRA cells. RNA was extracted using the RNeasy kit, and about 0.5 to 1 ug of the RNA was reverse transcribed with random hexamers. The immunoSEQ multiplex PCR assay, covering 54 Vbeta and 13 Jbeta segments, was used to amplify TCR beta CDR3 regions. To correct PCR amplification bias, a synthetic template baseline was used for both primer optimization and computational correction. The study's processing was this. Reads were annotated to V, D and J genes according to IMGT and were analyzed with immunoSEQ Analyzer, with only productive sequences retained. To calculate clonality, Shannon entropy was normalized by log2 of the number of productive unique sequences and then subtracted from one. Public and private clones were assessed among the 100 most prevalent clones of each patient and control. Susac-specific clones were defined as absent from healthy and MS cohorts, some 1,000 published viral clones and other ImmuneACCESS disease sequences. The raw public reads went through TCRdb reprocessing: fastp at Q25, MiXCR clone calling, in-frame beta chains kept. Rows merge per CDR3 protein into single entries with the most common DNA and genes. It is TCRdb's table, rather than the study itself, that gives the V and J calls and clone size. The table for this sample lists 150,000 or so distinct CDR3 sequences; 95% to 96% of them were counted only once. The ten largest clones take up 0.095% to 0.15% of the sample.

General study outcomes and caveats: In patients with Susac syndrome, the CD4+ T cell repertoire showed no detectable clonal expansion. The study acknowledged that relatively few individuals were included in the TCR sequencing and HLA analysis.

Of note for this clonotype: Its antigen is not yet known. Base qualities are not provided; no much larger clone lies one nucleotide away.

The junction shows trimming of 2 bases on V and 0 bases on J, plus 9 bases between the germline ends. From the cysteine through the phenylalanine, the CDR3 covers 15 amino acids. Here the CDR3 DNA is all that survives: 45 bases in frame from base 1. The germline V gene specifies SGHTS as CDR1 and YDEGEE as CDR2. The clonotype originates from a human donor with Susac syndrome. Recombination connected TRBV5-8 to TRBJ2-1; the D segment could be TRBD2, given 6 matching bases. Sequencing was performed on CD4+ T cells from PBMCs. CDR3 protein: CASSLRTISYNEQFF. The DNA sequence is TGTGCCAGCAGCTTAAGGACTATCTCCTACAATGAGCAGTTCTTC.